The rows below give T cell receptor beta chains drawn from one sample of a study of cytomegalovirus exposure and HLA in healthy donors. Sequencing was performed with immunoSEQ multiplex PCR; in TCRdb, only in-frame clones are kept and a portion is missing. The sample consists of 150,000 to 200,000 clones, around four fifths of them appearing once. Source material: PBMCs. These receptors came from a middle-aged man in good health and CMV-seronegative. Both conserved end residues are part of each CDR3. The D gene is left open where the match is weak. Clone size is given for some rows only: seen once, a few or many times, or a class if the clone is expanded.

>.|TRBJ2-2|TRBV5-8|.
CASTKLQNTGELFF
TGTGCCAGCACCAAACTGCAGAACACCGGGGAGCTGTTTTTT
>.|TRBJ2-7|TRBV19|.
CASASSGSYEQYF
TGTGCCAGTGCGTCGAGCGGATCCTACGAGCAGTACTTC
>TRBD2|TRBJ2-3|TRBV5-1|.
CASSFRGLGLTDTQYF
TGCGCCAGCAGTTTCCGGGGACTAGGCCTCACAGATACGCAGTATTTT
>TRBD1|TRBJ2-3|TRBV19|.
CASSIGRGRTDTQYF
TGTGCCAGTAGTATTGGCAGGGGGCGGACAGATACGCAGTATTTT
>TRBD1|TRBJ2-2|TRBV6-5|.
CASSLQGAGVGELFF
TGTGCCAGCAGCCTACAGGGGGCCGGCGTCGGGGAGCTGTTTTTT
>TRBD1|TRBJ2-7|TRBV5-1|.
CASSLDREKYEQYF
TGCGCCAGCAGCCTGGACAGGGAAAAATACGAGCAGTACTTC
>TRBD2|TRBJ2-1|TRBV6-6|.
CASSSSSGYNEQFF
TGTGCCAGCAGTTCCTCTAGCGGCTACAATGAGCAGTTCTTC
>.|TRBJ1-1|TRBV18|.
CASSTGLNTEAFF
TGTGCCAGCTCAACAGGGTTGAACACTGAAGCTTTCTTT
>TRBD1|TRBJ1-4|TRBV11-2|.
CASSNRGLNEKLFF
TGTGCCAGCAGTAACAGGGGACTGAATGAAAAACTGTTTTTT
>TRBD1|TRBJ2-7|TRBV27|.
CASSQGYSYEQYF
TGTGCCAGTTCACAGGGGTACTCCTACGAGCAGTACTTC
>.|TRBJ1-1|TRBV7-9|.
CASSAPPRLGGGEAFF
TGTGCCAGCAGCGCCCCACCCCGATTGGGAGGAGGTGAAGCTTTCTTT
>TRBD1|TRBJ2-3|TRBV5-8|.
CASSPDPGTGPPFF
TGTGCCAGCAGCCCGGATCCAGGGACAGGGCCACCATTTTTT
>.|TRBJ2-7|TRBV10-1|.
CASSESEGRCEQYF
TGCGCCAGCAGTGAGTCGGAGGGGAGGTGCGAGCAGTACTTC
>TRBD1|TRBJ2-7|TRBV6-5|.
CASSYLWDRGHEQYF
TGTGCCAGCAGTTACCTGTGGGACAGGGGACACGAGCAGTACTTC
>TRBD2|TRBJ2-3|TRBV7-9|.
CASSDSGGTDTQYF
TGTGCCAGCAGCGATAGCGGGGGCACAGATACGCAGTATTTT
>.|TRBJ1-5|TRBV10-2|.
CASSPSGINQPQHF
TGCGCCAGCAGTCCCTCGGGGATCAATCAGCCCCAGCATTTT
>.|TRBJ2-3|TRBV5-1|.
CASSLSPGPDTQYF
TGCGCCAGCAGCTTGTCCCCAGGGCCAGATACGCAGTATTTT
>TRBD1|TRBJ1-2|TRBV4-3|.
CASSQTLTGPYGYTF
TGCGCCAGCAGCCAAACCCTGACAGGGCCCTATGGCTACACCTTC
>.|TRBJ2-3|TRBV5-1|once
CASSLGGSTDTQYF
TGCGCCAGCAGCTTGGGCGGGAGCACAGATACGCAGTATTTT